A selection of T cell receptor beta chains follows, all from one sample in a study of glioma-infiltrating T cells. TCRdb called the multiplex PCR reads again in MiXCR, with one record for every CDR3 protein. The repertoire holds about 400,000 distinct CDR3 sequences, 41% seen once, with 12% in the top ten. The material sequenced was glioma tissue, nonneoplastic brain tissue, or PBMCs (not recorded which). All receptors come from a human donor with low-grade glioma or glioblastoma, undergoing nonglioma brain surgery, or in good health (not recorded which). Both conserved end residues are part of each CDR3. The D gene is left open where the match is weak. Not all rows give a size; the values are once, few, many and, for expanded clones, a class.

j_call d_call v_call clone_size cdr3_nt cdr3_aa
TRBJ2-1 - TRBV11-3 once TGTGCCAGCAGCACTGGCGACGGCGAGCAGTTCTTC CASSTGDGEQFF
TRBJ2-3 - TRBV28 many TGTGCCAGCACCTTGCCGACAGGCACAGATACGCAGTATTTT CASTLPTGTDTQYF
TRBJ1-3 TRBD1 TRBV4-2 - TGTGCCAGCAACCAAGGGGACAGCGCAGACACCATATATTTT CASNQGDSADTIYF
TRBJ1-6 - TRBV2 - TGTGCCAGCAGTATGTCGGGACCGATAAATTCACCCCTCCACTTT CASSMSGPINSPLHF
TRBJ1-5 - TRBV20-1 few TGCAGTGCCCGGACGTCGGAGGGAAAGAATCAGCCCCAGCATTTT CSARTSEGKNQPQHF
TRBJ1-2 - TRBV19 once TGTGCCAGTAGTATAGGAGGAACAGCTAACTATGGCTACACCTTC CASSIGGTANYGYTF
TRBJ2-7 TRBD2 TRBV20-1 many TGCAGGGGTCAGCGGGGATCAGTCGAGCAGTACTTC CRGQRGSVEQYF
TRBJ2-7 TRBD1 TRBV6-5 - TGTGCCAGCGGTTTGGGACAGGTCTCCTACGAGCAGTACTTC CASGLGQVSYEQYF
TRBJ1-5 - TRBV28 many TGTGCCAGCAGTTTGCGGGGTCAATTCCGAGGAAATCAGCCCCAGCATTTT CASSLRGQFRGNQPQHF
TRBJ2-7 - TRBV6-6 - TGTGAAAGCAGCCCCCACAACTACGAGCAGTACTTC CESSPHNYEQYF
TRBJ2-7 TRBD1 TRBV2 - TGTGCCAGCAGCCGACAGGGATCCCACGAGCAGTACTTC CASSRQGSHEQYF
TRBJ2-6 - TRBV27 few TGTGCCAGCAGTCAACAGGGACCCTCTGGGGCCAACGTCCTGACTTTC CASSQQGPSGANVLTF
TRBJ2-1 TRBD2 TRBV27 many TGTGCCAGCACCACGGGCGGGAGGGGTATCTCAGAGCAGTTCTTC CASTTGGRGISEQFF
TRBJ1-2 TRBD1 TRBV6-2/TRBV6-3 - TGTGCCGGCAGTTATAGGGACAGAGCTAACTATGGCTACACCTTC CAGSYRDRANYGYTF
TRBJ2-1 - TRBV9 - TGTGCCAGCAGCGGGAATCAAGGCGAGCAGTTCTTC CASSGNQGEQFF
TRBJ2-2 TRBD1 TRBV12-3/TRBV12-4 - TGTGCCAGCAGTTTAGGCTCCCGACAGGGTCTTCTCAGAGGGTACACCGGGGAGCTGTTTTTT CASSLGSRQGLLRGYTGELFF
TRBJ1-2 - TRBV27 - TGTGCCAGCAGCAAACATGGTACCAACTATGGCTACACCTTC CASSKHGTNYGYTF
TRBJ2-5 - TRBV7-2 - TGTGCCAGCAGCTCCTACACGGGTTCGGAGACCCAGTACTTC CASSSYTGSETQYF
TRBJ1-1 - TRBV4-1 few TGCGCCAGCAGCCAAGACCTGGGCGTAGCTTTCTTT CASSQDLGVAFF
TRBJ2-3 TRBD2 TRBV28 - TGTGCCAGCAGGAAACTAGCGGGAGTCGAAGATACGCAGTATTTT CASRKLAGVEDTQYF
TRBJ2-1 - TRBV27 - TGTGCCAGCGTCGGAGGGTGGGATGAGCAGTTCTTC CASVGGWDEQFF
TRBJ2-7 - TRBV4-2 - TGTGCCAGCAGCCAAGATCAATGGACTTCCTCCAGCGAGCAGTACTTC CASSQDQWTSSSEQYF
TRBJ2-7 TRBD2 TRBV28 - TGTGCCAGCAGTTTATTTCGGGAGGTTTACTCCTACGAGCAGTACTTC CASSLFREVYSYEQYF
TRBJ1-1 - TRBV7-2 once TGTGCCAGCAGACCCAAGAGGGAGAACACTGAAGCTTTCTTT CASRPKRENTEAFF
TRBJ2-7 TRBD2 TRBV25-1 once TGTGCCAGCAGTGAATCTCCACTAGCGGGAGTATACGAGCAGTACTTC CASSESPLAGVYEQYF
TRBJ2-1 - TRBV20-1 - TGCAGTGCTGGAGCTAGAGGCAATGAGCAGTTCTTC CSAGARGNEQFF
TRBJ2-4 - TRBV2 - TGTGCCAGCGGCGGGGTAGAAGCCAAAAACATTCAGTACTTC CASGGVEAKNIQYF
TRBJ2-7 TRBD1 TRBV6-2/TRBV6-3 many TGTGCCAGCAGTTACGGCGACAGGGCGAACCCCTACGAGCAGTACTTC CASSYGDRANPYEQYF
TRBJ2-2 TRBD2 TRBV28 few TGTGCCAGCCTGGGAGCGGGAGCGATCACCGGGGAGCTGTTTTTT CASLGAGAITGELFF
TRBJ2-7 - TRBV4-2 few TGTGCCAGCAGCCATGAAACGGGACGGGCCTCCTACGAGCAGTACTTC CASSHETGRASYEQYF
TRBJ2-7 - TRBV6-6 - TGTGCCAGCAGCCAAGACCTACCCGGTGCCGACGAGCAGTACTTC CASSQDLPGADEQYF
TRBJ1-3 - TRBV18 - TGTGCCAGCTCACCAAGCCAGGGAGTAATCGGAAACACCATATATTTT CASSPSQGVIGNTIYF
TRBJ2-1 - TRBV4-3 few TGCGCCAGCAGCCAAGTACCGTCTGGCGAGCAGTTCTTC CASSQVPSGEQFF
TRBJ2-1 - TRBV6-1 - TGTGCCAGCACCCCAGGGGGGGGAAATGAGCAGTTCTTC CASTPGGGNEQFF
TRBJ2-5 TRBD1 TRBV28 few TGTGCCAGCAGCGAGATACCCCAGGGGGCGGTAAAGACCCAGTACTTC CASSEIPQGAVKTQYF
TRBJ2-7 - TRBV19 - TGTGCCAGTAGTATAGTAGGGGGTGGCTACGAGCAGTACTTC CASSIVGGGYEQYF
TRBJ1-5 TRBD1 TRBV19 few TGTGCCAGTAGGGGGACAGGGGGCGCGGGTCAGCCCCAGCATTTT CASRGTGGAGQPQHF
TRBJ1-5 - TRBV6-2/TRBV6-3 many TGTGCCAGCAGAGACCGACCGTTGGGCAATCAGCCCCAGCATTTT CASRDRPLGNQPQHF
TRBJ2-3 - TRBV27 many TGTGCCAGCAGCCTATGGAGCGGGACAGATACGCAGTATTTT CASSLWSGTDTQYF
TRBJ1-2 TRBD1 TRBV7-2 - TGTGCCAGCAGCTTAGGGCTTCAGGGGGCTCATGGCTACACCTTC CASSLGLQGAHGYTF
TRBJ1-3 - TRBV28 - TGTGCCAGCAGTTCCCCCCCAGGGAAGGCGTATGGAAACACCATATATTTT CASSSPPGKAYGNTIYF
TRBJ2-5 - TRBV7-2 - TGTGCCAGCAGCTTAGACAGGGAGGGCCAGTACTTC CASSLDREGQYF
TRBJ2-1 - TRBV7-2 once TGTGCCAGCAGCTCCTCAGGGGAGAGGGCCTACAATGAGCGGTTCTTC CASSSSGERAYNERFF
TRBJ2-1 - TRBV6-2/TRBV6-3 - TGTGCCAGCAGCCCCGGCATTTTCCCTTACAATGAGCAGTTCTTC CASSPGIFPYNEQFF
TRBJ2-7 - TRBV7-2 - TGTGCCAGCAGCTCGGGGGCAGGCCAGGTCGAGCAGTGCTTC CASSSGAGQVEQCF
TRBJ1-3 - TRBV4-1 - TGCGCCAGCAGCCACGAGGGAGCCTCTGGAAACACCATATATTTT CASSHEGASGNTIYF
TRBJ2-7 - TRBV28 few TGTGCCAGCAGTTTGGGGGTCCTTCCCTACGAGCAGTACTTC CASSLGVLPYEQYF
TRBJ2-3 - TRBV7-2 many TGTGCCAGCAGCCCAACTAGCTCAGATACGCAGTATTTT CASSPTSSDTQYF
TRBJ2-4 - TRBV20-1 few TGCAGTGCTCCCCCGGAGGCCCTAGCCAAAAACATTCAGTACTTC CSAPPEALAKNIQYF
TRBJ2-7 - TRBV20-1 many TGCAGTGCTAGAGGCCCCCCCACCTACGAGCAGTACTTC CSARGPPTYEQYF
TRBJ2-7 TRBD2 TRBV6-1 - TGTGCCAGCAGCTTGGCGGGGGTAGGGGACGAGCAGTACTTC CASSLAGVGDEQYF
TRBJ1-5 TRBD1 TRBV7-2 many TGTGCCAGCAGCTTAGTAGCCCAGACAGGGGTGGAGTATCAGCCCCAGCATTTT CASSLVAQTGVEYQPQHF
TRBJ1-1 - TRBV7-2 - TGTGCCAGCAGCTTAGAAAGTGGAGAAGAAGCTTTCTTT CASSLESGEEAFF
TRBJ1-6 - TRBV7-9 - TGTGCCAGCAGCTTGTCGGTTACTTCACCCCTCCACTTT CASSLSVTSPLHF
TRBJ2-3 - TRBV28 many TGTGCCAGCAGCTTAGGGGCAGATACGCAGTATTTT CASSLGADTQYF
TRBJ2-5 - TRBV6-1 few TGTGCCACCGAAGAGGGAAACCAAGAGACCCAGTACTTC CATEEGNQETQYF
TRBJ1-3 TRBD1 TRBV12-3/TRBV12-4 - TGTGCCAGCACCTTAGGACAGGGCTACGGAAACACCATATATTTT CASTLGQGYGNTIYF
TRBJ2-1 - TRBV7-2 - TGTGCCAGCAGCTTAGGGCGACTAGTAGGGAATGAGCAGTTCTTC CASSLGRLVGNEQFF
TRBJ2-5 - TRBV11-1 - TGTGCCAGCAGCTTAGTACCACAAGAGACCCAGTACTTC CASSLVPQETQYF
TRBJ1-3 - TRBV3-1 - TGTGCCAGCAGCCAAGGAGACACCATATATTTT CASSQGDTIYF